This TCR beta chain comes out of a study of cytomegalovirus exposure and HLA in healthy donors. Study as a whole: Of several hundred genotyped donors, around 76% clustered with self-reported Caucasian donors.

This CDR3 spans 16 amino acids. After removal of 0 bases from V and 6 bases from J, the junction contained 8 bases not matched to a gene. Germline CDR1 and CDR2: SGHTA and FQGNSA. The PCR had 60 Vbeta and 13 Jbeta primers. Here immunoSEQ multiplex PCR was the method, and the copy in TCRdb shows in-frame clones only, minus some. This table has about 130,000 clones, approximately 85% appearing once. To note about this clone: Its specificity is not known.

Study conclusions and caveats: An analysis was carried out at a later point. It showed that HLA-associated TCR beta chains were more clonally expanded than equally common non-associated chains.

This chain uses TRBV7-2 with TRBJ2-5; TRBD1 matches at 9 bases. The sample was PBMCs. The sequence came from a boy aged 5-17 years in good health and CMV-seronegative. This chain's CDR3 is CASSLAGTGILQTQYF. CDR3 DNA: TGTGCCAGCAGCTTAGCAGGGACAGGGATTTTACAGACCCAGTACTTC.